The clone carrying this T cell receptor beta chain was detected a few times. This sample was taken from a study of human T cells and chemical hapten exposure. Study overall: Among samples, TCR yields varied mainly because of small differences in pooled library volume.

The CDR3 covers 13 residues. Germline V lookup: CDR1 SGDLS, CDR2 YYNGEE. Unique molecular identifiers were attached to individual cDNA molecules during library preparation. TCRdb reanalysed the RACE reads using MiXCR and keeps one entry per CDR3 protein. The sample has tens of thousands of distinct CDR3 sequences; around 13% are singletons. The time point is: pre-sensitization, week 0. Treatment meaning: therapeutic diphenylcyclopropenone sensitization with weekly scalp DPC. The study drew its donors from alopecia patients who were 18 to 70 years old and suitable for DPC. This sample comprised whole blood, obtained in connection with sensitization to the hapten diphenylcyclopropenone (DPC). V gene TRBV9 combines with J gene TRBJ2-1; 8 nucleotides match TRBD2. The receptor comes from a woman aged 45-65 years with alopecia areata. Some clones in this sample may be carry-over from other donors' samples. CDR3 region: CAASGAGVGEQFF. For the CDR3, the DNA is TGTGCAGCATCTGGAGCGGGAGTCGGAGAGCAGTTCTTC.